Detailed here is one TCR beta chain. This entry comes from a study of T cells in tuberculosis. Data came from immunoSEQ multiplex PCR; TCRdb stores just in-frame clones and leaves some out. The sample lists around 30,000 clones, over 90% occurring once. On average approximately 100,000 T cells per donor were immunosequenced. Looked up from germline, CDR1 is SGHVS and CDR2 is FQNEAQ. The CDR3 sequence is 14 residues long. V lost 3 bases to trimming and J lost 7 bases, with 12 bases between them. This TCR derives from a donor aged 10 to 29 with latent tuberculosis or without tuberculosis infection. The chain employs TRBV7-8 and TRBJ1-4; D is undetermined. The sequenced material came from PBMCs. The CDR3 spells CASSLGRKVEKLFF. CDR3 coding DNA: TGTGCCAGCAGCTTGGGCAGGAAGGTTGAAAAACTGTTTTTT.